What follows are 9 T cell receptor beta chains derived from one specimen sequenced in a study of CD8 T cells in ankylosing spondylitis. Via MiXCR, TCRdb re-called the 5' RACE reads, giving one row per CDR3 protein. The sample holds 350,000 to 400,000 distinct CDR3 sequences, 20% to 25% seen once. The sample was blood, either unsorted or a sorted T cell fraction (not recorded which). These receptor sequences come from a male donor with ankylosing spondylitis or in good health (not recorded which).

The gene calls are TRBV7-9 and TRBJ2-1, with no clear D. This CDR3 is 15 amino acids long. Germline CDR1 is SEHNR and CDR2 is FQNEAQ (reference sequence). The ends were cut back, 5 bases at V and 0 bases at J, with 11 bases in the middle. Here the CDR3 DNA reads TGTGCCAGCAGCCCCCCCCCGTTCTCCTACAATGAGCAGTTCTTC. This encodes CASSPPPFSYNEQFF.

The gene calls are TRBV28 and TRBJ2-3, with TRBD2 matching over 9 bases. The CDR3 runs 15 residues. V gave up 8 bases and J gave up 0 bases; unmatched junction bases: 6. The germline V gene encodes CDR1 MDHEN and CDR2 SYDVKM. The CDR3 reads CASGPGLASTDTQYF. As DNA, the CDR3 is TGTGCCAGCGGTCCCGGACTAGCGAGCACAGATACGCAGTATTTT.

This clonotype was recorded many times. This sequence joins TRBV27 and TRBJ2-7; the match to TRBD2 covers 8 bases. Trimming removed 4 bases from V and 0 bases from J; junction bases left unmatched: 5. The CDR3 length is 15 residues. CDR1 is MNHEY, CDR2 SMNVEV, per germline (reference sequence). The CDR3 spells CASSSRLAGSYEQYF. CDR3 nucleotide sequence: TGTGCCAGCAGTTCCCGGCTAGCGGGCTCCTACGAGCAGTACTTC.

This chain connects TRBV7-9 to TRBJ1-1; D may be TRBD1 (6 bases). Germline V gene sequence: CDR1 SEHNR, CDR2 FQNEAQ (reference sequence). The CDR3 length is 15 residues. V lost 4 bases and J 2 bases, leaving 14 bases between the germline ends. CDR3 in amino acids: CASSWLDSSNTEAFF. CDR3 in DNA: TGTGCCAGCAGCTGGCTGGACAGCTCCAACACTGAAGCTTTCTTT.

This clonotype was detected many times. The chain has TRBV12-3 or TRBV12-4 and TRBJ2-7, with 8 bases that match TRBD2. The V and J ends lost 3 bases and 0 bases, in that order; junction bases with no gene match: 1. The CDR3 sequence is 14 residues long. CDR3 bases: TGTGCCAGCAGTTTCGGGGGGGACTCCTACGAGCAGTACTTC. Translated: CASSFGGDSYEQYF.

This clonotype occurred a few times. The chain couples TRBV20-1 to TRBJ2-5, with 10 bases lining up with TRBD2. The CDR3 extends over 16 amino acids. J was trimmed by 5 bases and V by 8 bases; bases with no gene match: 17. Germline CDR1 reads DFQATT; CDR2 reads SNEGSKA (reference sequence). The chain's CDR3 is CSPKSVAGGPQETQYF. The CDR3 coding sequence is TGCAGTCCGAAGAGCGTAGCGGGGGGCCCCCAGGAGACCCAGTACTTC.

The table lists this clonotype with a few counts. The chain uses TRBV24-1 and TRBJ2-3; D unresolved. The ends were cut back, 12 bases at V and 6 bases at J, with 12 bases in the middle. This CDR3 has 11 amino acids. Germline V CDR1 and CDR2: KGHDR, SFDVKD. CDR3 nucleotides: TGTGCCGCACACCCGAAGGATACGCAGTATTTT. Translating gives CAAHPKDTQYF.

This clonotype was picked up a small number of times. The chain joins TRBV18 to TRBJ2-3; possibly TRBD2 for D (5 bases). This CDR3 has 14 amino acids. The germline V and J ends were trimmed by 3 bases and 6 bases, with 13 bases remaining between them. Germline lookup yields CDR1 KGHSH and CDR2 LQKENI. The CDR3 loop is CASSPTRGLDTQYF. The DNA of the CDR3 is TGTGCCAGCTCACCCACCCGGGGATTGGATACGCAGTATTTT.

The chain uses TRBV12-3 or TRBV12-4 and TRBJ2-3; 7 bases match TRBD1. Unmatched junction bases numbered 11, after V lost 5 bases and J lost 3 bases. This CDR3 region has 16 residues. The CDR3, as DNA: TGTGCCAGCAGTGAGGGGACAGTGGTAGAGACAGATACGCAGTATTTT. It encodes CASSEGTVVETDTQYF.